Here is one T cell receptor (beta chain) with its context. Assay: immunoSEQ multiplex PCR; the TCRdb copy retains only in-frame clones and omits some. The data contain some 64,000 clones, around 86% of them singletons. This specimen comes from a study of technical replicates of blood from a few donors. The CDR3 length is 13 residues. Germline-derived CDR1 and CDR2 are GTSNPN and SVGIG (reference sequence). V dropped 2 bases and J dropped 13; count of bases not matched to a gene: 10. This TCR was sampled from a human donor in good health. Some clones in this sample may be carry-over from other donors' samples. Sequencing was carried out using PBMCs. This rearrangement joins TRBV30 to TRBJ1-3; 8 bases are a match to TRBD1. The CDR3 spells CAWSPRQGSIIYF. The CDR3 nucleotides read TGTGCCTGGAGTCCCCGACAGGGGTCCATAATATATTTT.